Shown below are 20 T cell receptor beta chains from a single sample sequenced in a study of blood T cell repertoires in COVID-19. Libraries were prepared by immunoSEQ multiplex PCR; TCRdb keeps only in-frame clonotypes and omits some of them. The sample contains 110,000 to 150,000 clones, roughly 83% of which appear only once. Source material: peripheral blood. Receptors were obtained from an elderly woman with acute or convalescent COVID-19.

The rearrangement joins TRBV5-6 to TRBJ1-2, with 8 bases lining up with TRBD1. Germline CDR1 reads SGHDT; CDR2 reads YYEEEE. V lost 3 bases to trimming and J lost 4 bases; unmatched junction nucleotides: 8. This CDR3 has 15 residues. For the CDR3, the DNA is TGTGCCAGCAGCTCATACCGGACAGGGAGCTATGGCTACACCTTC. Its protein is CASSSYRTGSYGYTF.

The CDR3 DNA follows: TGTGCCAGCAGCGCAGGCCAGGGTCCGAACAATGAGCAGTTCTTC. Translating it yields CASSAGQGPNNEQFF. V gene TRBV9 combines with J gene TRBJ2-1; weak D call: TRBD1 (5 bases). Trimming pared 3 bases from V and 5 bases from J, leaving 15 bases between. This CDR3 comprises 15 residues. Germline V CDR1 and CDR2: SGDLS, YYNGEE.

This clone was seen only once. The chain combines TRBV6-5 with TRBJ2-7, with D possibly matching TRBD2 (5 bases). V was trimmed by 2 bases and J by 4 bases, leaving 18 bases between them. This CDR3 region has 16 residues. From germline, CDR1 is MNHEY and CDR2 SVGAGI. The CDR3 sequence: CASSYDEGWVSYEQYF. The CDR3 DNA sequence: TGTGCCAGCAGTTACGATGAGGGATGGGTCTCTTACGAGCAGTACTTC.

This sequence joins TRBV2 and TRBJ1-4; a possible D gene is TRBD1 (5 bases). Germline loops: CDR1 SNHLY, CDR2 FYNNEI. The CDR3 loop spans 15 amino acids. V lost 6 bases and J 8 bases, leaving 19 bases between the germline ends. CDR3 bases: TGTGCCAGCAGGGAAACAGAGCGGGGCTGGGAAAAACTGTTTTTT. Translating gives CASRETERGWEKLFF. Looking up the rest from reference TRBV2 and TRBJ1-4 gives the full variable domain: EPEVTQTPSHQVTQMGQEVILRCVPISNHLYFYWYRQILGQKVEFLVSFYNNEISEKSEIFDDQFSVERPDGSNFTLKIRSTKLEDSAMYFCASRETERGWEKLFFGSGTQLSVL.

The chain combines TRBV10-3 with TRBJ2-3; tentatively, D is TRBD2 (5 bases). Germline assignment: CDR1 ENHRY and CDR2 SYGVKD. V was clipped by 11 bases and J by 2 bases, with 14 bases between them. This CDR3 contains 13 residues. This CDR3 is CAAARGYTDTQYF. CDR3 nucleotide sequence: TGTGCCGCCGCCCGCGGGTACACAGATACGCAGTATTTT.

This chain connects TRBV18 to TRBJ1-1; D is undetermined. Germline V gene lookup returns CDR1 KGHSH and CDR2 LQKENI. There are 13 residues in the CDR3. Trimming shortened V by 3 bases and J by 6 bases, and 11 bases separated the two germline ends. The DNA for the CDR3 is TGTGCCAGCTCACCCAAGCAGAGGGCTGAAGCTTTCTTT. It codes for CASSPKQRAEAFF.

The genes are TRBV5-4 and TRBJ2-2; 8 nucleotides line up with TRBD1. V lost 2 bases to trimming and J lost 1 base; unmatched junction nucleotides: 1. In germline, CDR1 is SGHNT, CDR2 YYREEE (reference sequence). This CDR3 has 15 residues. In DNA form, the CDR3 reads TGTGCCAGCAGCTTTGGGACAGGGAACACCGGGGAGCTGTTTTTT. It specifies CASSFGTGNTGELFF.

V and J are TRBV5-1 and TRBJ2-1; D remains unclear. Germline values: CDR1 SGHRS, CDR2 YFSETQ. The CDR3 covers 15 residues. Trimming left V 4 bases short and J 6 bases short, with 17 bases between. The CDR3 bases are TGCGCCAGCAGCCCAGAGTTCAGGCCGGCCAATGAGCAGTTCTTC. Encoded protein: CASSPEFRPANEQFF.

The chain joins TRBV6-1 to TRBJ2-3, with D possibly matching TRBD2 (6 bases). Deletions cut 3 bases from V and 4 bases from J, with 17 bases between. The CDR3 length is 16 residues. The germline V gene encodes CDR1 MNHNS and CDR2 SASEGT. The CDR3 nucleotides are TGTGCCAGCAGTGAGGGGGGACTGAACGAAGCAGATACGCAGTATTTT. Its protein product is CASSEGGLNEADTQYF.

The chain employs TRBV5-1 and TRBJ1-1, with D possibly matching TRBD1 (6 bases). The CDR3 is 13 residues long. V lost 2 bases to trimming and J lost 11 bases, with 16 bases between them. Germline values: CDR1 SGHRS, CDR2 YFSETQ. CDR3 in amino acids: CASSLPGALGAFF. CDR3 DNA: TGCGCCAGCAGCTTACCAGGGGCCCTCGGGGCTTTCTTT.

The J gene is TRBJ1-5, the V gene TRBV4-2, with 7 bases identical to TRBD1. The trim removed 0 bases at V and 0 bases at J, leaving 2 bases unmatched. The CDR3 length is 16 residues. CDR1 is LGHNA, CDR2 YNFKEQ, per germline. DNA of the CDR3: TGTGCCAGCAGCCAAGATGGGACAGCTAGCAATCAGCCCCAGCATTTT. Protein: CASSQDGTASNQPQHF.

CDR3 DNA sequence: TGTGCCAGCTCCCCCCCCACAGGGCCGAGCTCCTACGAGCAGTACTTC. Protein product: CASSPPTGPSSYEQYF. The V gene is TRBV18, the J gene TRBJ2-7, with a tentative D call TRBD1 (6 bases). Germline values: CDR1 KGHSH, CDR2 LQKENI. The CDR3 spans 16 residues. Trimming took 6 bases from V and 0 from J, leaving 18 bases between them.

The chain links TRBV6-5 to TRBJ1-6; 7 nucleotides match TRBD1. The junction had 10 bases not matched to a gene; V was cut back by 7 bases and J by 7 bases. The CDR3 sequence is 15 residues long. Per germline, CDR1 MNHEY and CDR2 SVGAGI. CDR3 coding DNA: TGTGCCAGCAAAGGACAGGAACGTCGGAATTCACCCCTCCACTTT. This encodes CASKGQERRNSPLHF.

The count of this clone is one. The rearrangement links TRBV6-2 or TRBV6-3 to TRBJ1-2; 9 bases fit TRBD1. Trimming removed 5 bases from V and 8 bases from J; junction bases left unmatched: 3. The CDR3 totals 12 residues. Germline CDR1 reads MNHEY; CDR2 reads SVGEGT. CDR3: CASSTDRGGYTF. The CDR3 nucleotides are TGTGCCAGCAGTACCGACAGGGGGGGCTACACCTTC.

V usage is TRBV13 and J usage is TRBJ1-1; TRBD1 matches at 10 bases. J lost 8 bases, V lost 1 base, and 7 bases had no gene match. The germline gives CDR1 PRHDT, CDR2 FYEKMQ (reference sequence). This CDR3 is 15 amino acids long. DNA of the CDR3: TGTGCCAGCAGCTTAGCAGGGACAGGGGAAAGGGAAGCTTTCTTT. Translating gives CASSLAGTGEREAFF. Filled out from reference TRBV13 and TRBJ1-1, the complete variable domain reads AAGVIQSPRHLIKEKRETATLKCYPIPRHDTVYWYQQGPGQDPQFLISFYEKMQSDKGSIPDRFSAQQFSDYHSELNMSSLELGDSALYFCASSLAGTGEREAFFGQGTRLTVV.

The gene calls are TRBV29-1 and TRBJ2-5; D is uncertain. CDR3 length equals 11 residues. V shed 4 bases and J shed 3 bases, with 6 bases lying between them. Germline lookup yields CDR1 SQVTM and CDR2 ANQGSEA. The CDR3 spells CSVGQKETQYF. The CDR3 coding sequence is TGCAGCGTTGGACAAAAAGAGACCCAGTACTTC.

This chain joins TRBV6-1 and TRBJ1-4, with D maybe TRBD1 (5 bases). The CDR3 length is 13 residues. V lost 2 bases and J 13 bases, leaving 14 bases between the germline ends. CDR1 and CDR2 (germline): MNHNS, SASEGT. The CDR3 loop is CASSESDLQGLFF. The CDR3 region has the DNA TGTGCCAGCAGTGAATCGGACCTCCAGGGACTGTTTTTT.

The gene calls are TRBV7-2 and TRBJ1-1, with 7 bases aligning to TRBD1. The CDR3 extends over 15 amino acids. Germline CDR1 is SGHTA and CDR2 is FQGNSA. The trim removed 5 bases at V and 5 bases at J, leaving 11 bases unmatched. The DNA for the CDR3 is TGTGCCAGCAGCCCTGGTACAGGGGTGGTTACTGAAGCTTTCTTT. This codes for CASSPGTGVVTEAFF. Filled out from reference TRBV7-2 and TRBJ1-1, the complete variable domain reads GAGVSQSPSNKVTEKGKDVELRCDPISGHTALYWYRQSLGQGLEFLIYFQGNSAPDKSGLPSDRFSAERTGGSVSTLTIQRTQQEDSAVYLCASSPGTGVVTEAFFGQGTRLTVV.

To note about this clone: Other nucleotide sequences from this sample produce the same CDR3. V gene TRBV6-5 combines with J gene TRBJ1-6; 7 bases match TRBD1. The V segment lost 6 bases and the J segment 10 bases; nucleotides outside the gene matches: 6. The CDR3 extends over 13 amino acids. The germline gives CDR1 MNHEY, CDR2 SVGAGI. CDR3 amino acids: CASSSGGRSPLHF. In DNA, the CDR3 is TGTGCCAGCAGCTCAGGGGGGAGGTCACCCCTCCACTTT.

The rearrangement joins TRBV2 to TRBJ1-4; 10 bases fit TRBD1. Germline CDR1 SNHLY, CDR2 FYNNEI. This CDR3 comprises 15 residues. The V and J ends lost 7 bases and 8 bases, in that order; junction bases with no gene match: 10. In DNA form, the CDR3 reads TGTGCCAGCACCGACGGGACAGGGGTGGGCGAAAAACTGTTTTTT. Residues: CASTDGTGVGEKLFF.